A single sample is the source of the 8 T cell receptor beta chains below, sequenced in a study of T cells in Graves' hyperthyroidism and ophthalmopathy. Amplification of TCR beta CDR3 regions used RNA as the template. Researchers ran a first-round RT-PCR on the TCR CDR3 using the HTBI primer set. TCRdb reprocessed the multiplex PCR reads with MiXCR, giving one entry per CDR3 protein. In the table there are 500,000 to 750,000 distinct CDR3 sequences, more than 15% of which are singletons. Sequencing was done on a sample of blood. These receptors originate from a woman between 25 and 40 years old with Graves' hyperthyroidism.

This clonotype was seen only a few times. This chain joins TRBV12-3 or TRBV12-4 and TRBJ2-1; D may be TRBD1 (6 bases). Deletions cut 4 bases from V and 3 bases from J, with 13 bases between. The CDR3 length is 15 residues. In DNA form, the CDR3 reads TGTGCCAGCAGTTCCCGACAGGCAGTCTACAATGAGCAGTTCTTC. Protein product: CASSSRQAVYNEQFF.

The V and J genes are TRBV7-8 and TRBJ1-5; D is ambiguous. Germline values: CDR1 SGHVS, CDR2 FQNEAQ. The V end lost 5 bases, the J end lost 4 bases, and 12 bases lay between the germline ends. The CDR3 spans 14 residues. The CDR3 bases are TGTGCCAGCAGCCAGGCTCGTGGAAATCAGCCCCAGCATTTT. Encoded protein: CASSQARGNQPQHF.

This clonotype was seen many times. The rearrangement uses TRBV6-6 and TRBJ1-1; possible D gene TRBD1, 6 bases. From germline, CDR1 is MNHNY and CDR2 SVGAGI (reference sequence). The CDR3 is made up of 13 amino acids. The V gene lost 2 bases and the J gene lost 8 bases, with 12 bases spanning the gap. CDR3 residues: CASSYPAGAEAFF. Here the CDR3 DNA reads TGTGCCAGCAGTTACCCTGCAGGGGCCGAAGCTTTCTTT.

Many counts were recorded for this clonotype. This sequence joins TRBV28 and TRBJ2-1, with a possible D match to TRBD2 (7 bases). The CDR3 runs 16 residues. Germline CDR1 reads MDHEN; CDR2 reads SYDVKM. The V end was cut by 3 bases, the J end by 3 bases, with 15 bases between. The CDR3 DNA follows: TGTGCCAGCAGTTTGCGGGGGATAGGGGGCTACAATGAGCAGTTCTTC. Protein product: CASSLRGIGGYNEQFF. Filled out from reference TRBV28 and TRBJ2-1, the complete variable domain reads DVKVTQSSRYLVKRTGEKVFLECVQDMDHENMFWYRQDPGLGLRLIYFSYDVKMKEKGDIPEGYSVSREKKERFSLILESASTNQTSMYLCASSLRGIGGYNEQFFGPGTRLTVL.

V usage is TRBV7-2 and J usage is TRBJ2-1, with TRBD2 matching over 9 bases. The CDR3 contains 16 residues. Germline trimming cut 0 bases from V and 4 bases from J; bases unmatched to any gene: 4. Germline V lookup: CDR1 SGHTA, CDR2 FQGNSA. The CDR3 loop reads CASSLAKTSGYNEQFF. The CDR3 DNA is TGTGCCAGCAGCTTAGCTAAGACTAGCGGTTACAATGAGCAGTTCTTC.

This clonotype was seen ten or more times. V is TRBV28 and J is TRBJ2-1; 8 bases map to TRBD2. CDR1 and CDR2 from the germline V gene are MDHEN and SYDVKM. CDR3 size: 19 residues. Trimming at V came to 2 bases and at J to 3 bases, leaving 15 bases not matched to a gene. CDR3 residues: CASSLIPATSGRRYNEQFF. In DNA, the CDR3 is TGTGCCAGCAGTTTAATTCCGGCTACTAGCGGCCGCCGCTACAATGAGCAGTTCTTC.

This clonotype was recorded many times. The chain is built from TRBV30 and TRBJ1-1; D ambiguous. Germline V gives CDR1 GTSNPN, CDR2 SVGIG (reference sequence). Trimming took 7 bases from V and 4 from J, leaving 16 bases between them. The length of the CDR3 is 13 residues. For the CDR3, the DNA is TGTGCCTACGGCAGAGGGTTGGCCACTGAAGCTTTCTTT. Its translation: CAYGRGLATEAFF.

In this sample, this clonotype turned up many times. V is TRBV24-1 and J is TRBJ2-3, with a tentative D call TRBD1 (7 bases). CDR1 and CDR2 from the germline V gene are KGHDR and SFDVKD. The germline V and J ends were trimmed by 5 bases and 5 bases, with 16 bases remaining between them. The CDR3 covers 15 residues. The CDR3: CATSGRQGGIDTQYF. The CDR3 DNA is TGTGCCACCAGTGGTCGACAGGGCGGGATAGATACGCAGTATTTT.